This TCR beta chain derives from a study of PD-L1 blockade in urothelial cancer. Trimming shortened V by 4 bases and J by 0 bases, and 7 bases separated the two germline ends. The CDR3 is made up of 13 amino acids. Looked up from germline, CDR1 is SGHVS and CDR2 is FQNEAQ. Sequenced by immunoSEQ multiplex PCR; TCRdb stores in-frame clones only, minus some. The table lists tens of thousands of clones, roughly 89% of them singletons. Time point denoted: pretreatment peripheral blood. This TCR was recovered from a man aged 60-69 years with urothelial cancer. Source: PBMCs, taken around atezolizumab (anti-PD-L1) treatment. This chain joins TRBV7-8 and TRBJ2-7; unclear D gene. This CDR3 is CASSYSNSYEQYF. The CDR3 DNA is TGTGCCAGCAGCTACTCTAACTCCTACGAGCAGTACTTC.